This T cell receptor beta chain is from a study of cytomegalovirus exposure and HLA in healthy donors. PCR was performed using 60 Vbeta and 13 Jbeta primers. Profiling relied on immunoSEQ multiplex PCR, and the TCRdb table lists in-frame clones only, not all of them. The sample lists 120,000 or so clones; roughly 83% were seen once. The V gene's germline CDR1 is SGHNT and CDR2 YYREEE (reference sequence). CDR3 length: 14 residues. The V segment lost 4 bases and the J segment 5 bases; nucleotides outside the gene matches: 2. This receptor was identified in a man aged 18 to 30 in good health and CMV-seronegative. The sequenced sample consisted of PBMCs. The chain joins TRBV5-4 to TRBJ2-1, with 11 bases matching TRBD2. CDR3: CASSRLAGNNEQFF. As DNA, the CDR3 is TGTGCCAGCAGCCGACTAGCGGGAAACAATGAGCAGTTCTTC. Supplemented by reference TRBV5-4 and TRBJ2-1, the full variable domain reads ETGVTQSPTHLIKTRGQQVTLRCSSQSGHNTVSWYQQALGQGPQFIFQYYREEENGRGNFPPRFSGLQFPNYSSELNVNALELDDSALYLCASSRLAGNNEQFFGPGTRLTVL.